This T cell receptor (beta chain) was sequenced in a study of T cell changes during pregnancy in multiple sclerosis (dated by TCRdb to between 2019 and 2020). About the investigation overall: Changes in the T cell repertoire over the course of pregnancy were examined in this study in women with multiple sclerosis.

CDR1 SGHDT and CDR2 YYEEEE are derived from the germline V gene. The CDR3 runs 15 amino acids, cysteine and phenylalanine included. Only the CDR3 part of the read is kept: 45 bases, read in frame from the first base. V loses 1 base, J loses 4 bases, and the germline ends lie 13 bases apart. The method behind the library was the immunoSEQ multiplex PCR assay. This immuneACCESS table, as held by TCRdb, lists in-frame sequences with V and J called but not all clones. Of the missing ones, under half trace to an unresolved V gene in checked studies; the others have no known cause. This sample has roughly 40,000 clones in its table, and about nine tenths of those were observed once. Approximately 2% of the sample belongs to the ten largest clones. A remark on this clone: What this receptor recognizes is not known. Base qualities were left out, and no much larger clone turns up one base away.

The clonotype was recovered from a female donor in good health, enrolled as a control in a pregnancy study. The specimen was CD4+ T cells from peripheral blood mononuclear cells, collected after pregnancy. The sequence links TRBV5-6 to TRBJ2-3; TRBD1 is a weak D gene call, 6 bases matching. Here is the DNA: TGTGCCAGCAGCTTGCTCCAGGGGAGTGCAGATACGCAGTATTTT. Its protein is CASSLLQGSADTQYF.